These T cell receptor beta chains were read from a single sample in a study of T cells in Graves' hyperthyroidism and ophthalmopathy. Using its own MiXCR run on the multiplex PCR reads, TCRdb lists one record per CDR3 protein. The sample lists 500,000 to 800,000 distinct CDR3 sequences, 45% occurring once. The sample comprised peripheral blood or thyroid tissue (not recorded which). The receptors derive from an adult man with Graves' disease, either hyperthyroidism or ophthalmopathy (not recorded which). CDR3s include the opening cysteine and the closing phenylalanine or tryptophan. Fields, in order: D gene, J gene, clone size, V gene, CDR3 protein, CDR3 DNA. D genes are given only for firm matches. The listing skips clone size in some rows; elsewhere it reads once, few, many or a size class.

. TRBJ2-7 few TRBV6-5 CASSYSSGTYEQYF TGTGCCAGCAGTTACTCAAGCGGAACCTACGAGCAGTACTTC
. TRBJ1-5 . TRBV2 CASSQGSLYSNQPQHF TGCGCCAGCAGCCAAGGGTCCCTCTATAGCAATCAGCCCCAGCATTTT
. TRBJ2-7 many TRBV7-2 CASSLAPQGYEQYF TGTGCCAGCAGCTTAGCGCCACAGGGCTACGAGCAGTACTTC
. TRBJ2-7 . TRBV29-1 CSVEGGFHEQYF TGCAGCGTTGAAGGGGGGTTCCACGAGCAGTACTTC
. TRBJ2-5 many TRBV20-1 CSASRPTEQETQYF TGCAGTGCTAGTCGACCGACAGAGCAAGAGACCCAGTACTTC
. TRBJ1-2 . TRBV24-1 CATRDPDGPNYGYTF TGTGCCACAAGAGATCCCGACGGACCTAACTATGGCTACACCTTC
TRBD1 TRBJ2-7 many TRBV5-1 CASRPTGTASYEQYF TGCGCCAGCAGGCCTACCGGGACAGCCTCCTACGAGCAGTACTTC
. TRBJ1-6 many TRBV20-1 CSAKRPGDGNSPLHF TGCAGTGCAAAAAGACCCGGGGACGGGAATTCACCCCTCCACTTT
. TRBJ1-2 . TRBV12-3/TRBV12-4 CASSLWDKNGYTF TGTGCCAGCAGTTTATGGGACAAGAATGGCTACACCTTC
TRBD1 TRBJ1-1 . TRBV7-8 CASSLERQGHTEAFF TGTGCCAGCAGCTTAGAGAGACAGGGGCACACTGAAGCTTTCTTT
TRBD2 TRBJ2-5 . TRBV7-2 CASSLAIAGGETQYF TGTGCCAGCAGCTTAGCGATAGCGGGAGGAGAGACCCAGTACTTC
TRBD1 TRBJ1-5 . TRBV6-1 CASSARVAGGNQPQHF TGTGCCAGCAGTGCTAGAGTGGCAGGGGGTAATCAGCCCCAGCATTTT
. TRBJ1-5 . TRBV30 CAWSVGGGGQPQHF TGTGCCTGGAGTGTGGGGGGAGGTGGTCAGCCCCAGCATTTT
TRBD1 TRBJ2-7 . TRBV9 CASSVGGTASSYEQYF TGTGCCAGCAGCGTAGGGGGGACAGCGAGCTCCTACGAGCAGTACTTC
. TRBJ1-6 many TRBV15 CATSRARGYNSPLHF TGTGCCACCAGCAGAGCCAGGGGCTATAATTCACCCCTCCACTTT
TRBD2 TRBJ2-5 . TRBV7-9 CASSLWLAGGSETQYF TGTGCCAGCAGTTTATGGCTAGCGGGGGGGAGTGAGACCCAGTACTTC
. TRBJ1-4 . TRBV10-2 CASSETRVEKLFF TGCGCCAGCAGTGAGACCCGGGTTGAAAAACTGTTTTTT